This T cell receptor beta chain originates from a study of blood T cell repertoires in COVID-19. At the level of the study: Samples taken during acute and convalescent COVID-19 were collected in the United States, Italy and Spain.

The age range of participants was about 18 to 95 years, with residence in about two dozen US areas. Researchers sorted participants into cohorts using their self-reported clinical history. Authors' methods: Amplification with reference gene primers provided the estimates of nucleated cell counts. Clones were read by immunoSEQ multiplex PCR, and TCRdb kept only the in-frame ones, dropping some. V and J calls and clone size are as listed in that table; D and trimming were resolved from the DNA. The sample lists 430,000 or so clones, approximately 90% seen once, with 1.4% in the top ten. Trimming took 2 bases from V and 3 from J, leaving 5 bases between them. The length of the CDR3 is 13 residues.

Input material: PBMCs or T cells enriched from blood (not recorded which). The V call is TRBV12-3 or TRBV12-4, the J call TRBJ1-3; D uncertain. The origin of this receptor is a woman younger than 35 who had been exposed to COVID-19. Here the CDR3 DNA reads TGTGCCAGCAGTTTATACGGTGGAAACACCATATATTTT. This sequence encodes CASSLYGGNTIYF.